Sequencing of this T cell receptor beta chain was carried out in a study of metastatic and nonmetastatic thyroid tumors. Study overall: For malignant and benign thyroid patients, tumor or nodule tissue and blood were the sources whose repertoires were compared.

TCRdb reanalyzed the PCR reads with MiXCR. The table includes about 49,000 clones, 20% to 25% detected once. This clone occurred many times. The antigen remains undetermined. With 1 base clipped from V and 2 bases from J, the junction kept 3 bases outside the gene matches. CDR3 length equals 16 residues. Germline values: CDR1 SGHVS, CDR2 FQNEAQ. Whole-study findings and limits: Within blood and tumor, benign nodules reportedly had significantly lower TCR beta diversity than malignant thyroid tumors did.

Patients were all untreated before their thyroid surgery. The TCR was taken from a female donor with papillary thyroid cancer or a benign thyroid nodule (not recorded which). Some clones in this sample may be carry-over from other donors' samples. Input material: blood. The rearrangement uses TRBV7-8 and TRBJ2-3; 10 bases map to TRBD2. The CDR3 DNA is TGTGCCAGCAGCTTAGTAGCGGGAGGCCTCACAGATACGCAGTATTTT. Encoded protein: CASSLVAGGLTDTQYF.